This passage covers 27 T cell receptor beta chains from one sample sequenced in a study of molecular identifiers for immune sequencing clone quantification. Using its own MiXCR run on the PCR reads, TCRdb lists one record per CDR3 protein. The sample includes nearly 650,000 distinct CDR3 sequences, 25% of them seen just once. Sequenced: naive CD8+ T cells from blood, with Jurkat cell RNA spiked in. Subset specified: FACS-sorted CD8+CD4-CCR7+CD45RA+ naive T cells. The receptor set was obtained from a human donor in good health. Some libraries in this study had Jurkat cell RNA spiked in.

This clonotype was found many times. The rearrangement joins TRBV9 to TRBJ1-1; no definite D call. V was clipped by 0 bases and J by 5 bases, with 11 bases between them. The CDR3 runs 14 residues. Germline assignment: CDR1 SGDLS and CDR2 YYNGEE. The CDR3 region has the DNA TGTGCCAGCAGCGTAGGTACTCTGGGGACTGAAGCTTTCTTT. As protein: CASSVGTLGTEAFF. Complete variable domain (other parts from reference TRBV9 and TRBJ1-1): DSGVTQTPKHLITATGQRVTLRCSPRSGDLSVYWYQQSLDQGLQFLIQYYNGEERAKGNILERFSAQQFPDLHSELNLSSLELGDSALYFCASSVGTLGTEAFFGQGTRLTVV.

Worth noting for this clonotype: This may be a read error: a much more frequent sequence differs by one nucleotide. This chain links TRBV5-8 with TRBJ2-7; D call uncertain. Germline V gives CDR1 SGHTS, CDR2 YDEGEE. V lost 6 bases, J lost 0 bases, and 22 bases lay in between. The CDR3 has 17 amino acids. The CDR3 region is CASNPPVRLTSSYEQYF. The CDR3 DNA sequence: TGTGCCAGCAACCCCCCGGTTCGGCTAACCAGCTCCTACGAGCAGTACTTC.

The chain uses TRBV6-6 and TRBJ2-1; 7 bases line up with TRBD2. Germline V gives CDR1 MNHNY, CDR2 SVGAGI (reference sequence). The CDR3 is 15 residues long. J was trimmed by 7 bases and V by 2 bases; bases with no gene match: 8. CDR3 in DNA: TGTGCCAGCAGTTACCCTCCGGGACTATGGAATGAGCAGTTCTTC. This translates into CASSYPPGLWNEQFF.

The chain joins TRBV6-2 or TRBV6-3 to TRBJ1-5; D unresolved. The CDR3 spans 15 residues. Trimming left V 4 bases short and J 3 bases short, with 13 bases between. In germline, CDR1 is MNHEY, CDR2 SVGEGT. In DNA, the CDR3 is TGTGCCAGCAGTTCTGAGGATAGTACCAATCAGCCCCAGCATTTT. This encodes CASSSEDSTNQPQHF.

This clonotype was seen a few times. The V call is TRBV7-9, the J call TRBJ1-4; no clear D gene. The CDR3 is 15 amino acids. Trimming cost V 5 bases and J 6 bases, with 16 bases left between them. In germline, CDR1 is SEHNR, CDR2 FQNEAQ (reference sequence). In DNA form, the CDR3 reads TGTGCCAGCAGCGACCTTTCACCCCTTTATGAAAAACTGTTTTTT. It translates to CASSDLSPLYEKLFF.

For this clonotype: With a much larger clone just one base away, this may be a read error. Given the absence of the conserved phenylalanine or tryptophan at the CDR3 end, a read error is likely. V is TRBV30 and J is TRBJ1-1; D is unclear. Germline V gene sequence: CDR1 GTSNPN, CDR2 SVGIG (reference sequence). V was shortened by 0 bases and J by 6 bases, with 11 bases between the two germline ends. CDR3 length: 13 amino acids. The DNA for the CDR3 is TGTGCCTGGAGTGTCTCCAAGGGCGCTGAAGCTTTCTTA. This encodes CAWSVSKGAEAFL.

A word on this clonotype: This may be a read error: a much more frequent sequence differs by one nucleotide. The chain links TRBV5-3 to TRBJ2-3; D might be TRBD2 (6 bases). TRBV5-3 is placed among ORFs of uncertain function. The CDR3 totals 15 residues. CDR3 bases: TGTACCAGCAGCTTGCTGGGGGGATATGCAGATACGCAGTATTTT. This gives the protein CTSSLLGGYADTQYF.

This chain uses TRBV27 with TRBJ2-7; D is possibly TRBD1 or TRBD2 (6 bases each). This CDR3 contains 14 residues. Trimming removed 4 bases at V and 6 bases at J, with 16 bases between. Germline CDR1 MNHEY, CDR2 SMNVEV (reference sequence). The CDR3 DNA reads TGTGCCAGCAGTTATGGAGGGGGTTTGGGCGAGCAGTACTTC. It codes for CASSYGGGLGEQYF.

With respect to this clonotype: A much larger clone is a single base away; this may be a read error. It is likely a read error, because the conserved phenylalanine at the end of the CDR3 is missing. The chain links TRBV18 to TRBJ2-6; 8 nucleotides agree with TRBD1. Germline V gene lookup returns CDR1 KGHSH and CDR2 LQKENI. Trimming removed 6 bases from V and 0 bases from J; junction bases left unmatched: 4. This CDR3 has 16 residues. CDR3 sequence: CASSTGVYSGANVLTL. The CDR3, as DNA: TGTGCCAGCTCGACAGGGGTCTACTCTGGGGCCAACGTCCTGACTCTC.

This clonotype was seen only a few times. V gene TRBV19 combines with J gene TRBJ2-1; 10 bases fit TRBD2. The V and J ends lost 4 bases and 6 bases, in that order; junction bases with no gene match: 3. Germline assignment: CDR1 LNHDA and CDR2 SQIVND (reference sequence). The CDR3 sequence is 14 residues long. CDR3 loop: CASSRTSGTNEQFF. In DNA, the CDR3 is TGTGCCAGTAGTAGGACTAGCGGAACCAATGAGCAGTTCTTC.

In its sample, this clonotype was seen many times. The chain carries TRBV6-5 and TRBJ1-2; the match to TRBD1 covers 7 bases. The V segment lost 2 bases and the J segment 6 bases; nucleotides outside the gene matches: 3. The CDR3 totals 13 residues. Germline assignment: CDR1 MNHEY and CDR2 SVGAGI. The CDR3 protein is CASSYGDSHGYTF. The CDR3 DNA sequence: TGTGCCAGCAGTTACGGGGACAGCCATGGCTACACCTTC.

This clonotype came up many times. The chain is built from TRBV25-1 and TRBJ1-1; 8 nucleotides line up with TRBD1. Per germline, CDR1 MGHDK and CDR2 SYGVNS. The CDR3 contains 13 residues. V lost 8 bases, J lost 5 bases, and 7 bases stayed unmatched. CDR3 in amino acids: CASGGQGITEAFF. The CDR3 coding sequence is TGTGCCAGCGGTGGACAGGGAATAACTGAAGCTTTCTTT.

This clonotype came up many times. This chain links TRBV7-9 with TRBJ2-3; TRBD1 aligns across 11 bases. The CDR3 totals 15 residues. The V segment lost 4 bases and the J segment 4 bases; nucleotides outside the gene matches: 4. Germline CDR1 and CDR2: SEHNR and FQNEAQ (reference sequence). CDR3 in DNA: TGTGCCAGCAGCTACGGACAGGGGGCCGCAGATACGCAGTATTTT. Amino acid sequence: CASSYGQGAADTQYF.

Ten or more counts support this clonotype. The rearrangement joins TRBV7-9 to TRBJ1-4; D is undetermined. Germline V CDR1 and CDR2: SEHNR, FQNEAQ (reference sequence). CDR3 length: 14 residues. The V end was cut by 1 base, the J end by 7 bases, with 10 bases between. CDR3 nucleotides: TGTGCCAGCAGCTTAGATCCATCAGGTGAAAAACTGTTTTTT. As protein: CASSLDPSGEKLFF.

As DNA, the CDR3 is TGTGCCAGTAGTATAATTAGTTGGGATCGTCTCTATGGCTACACCTTC. Translation gives CASSIISWDRLYGYTF. The rearrangement links TRBV19 to TRBJ1-2; D is uncertain. This CDR3 is built from 16 residues. The V end lost 2 bases, the J end lost 4 bases, and 17 bases lay between the germline ends. CDR1 and CDR2 from the germline V gene are LNHDA and SQIVND (reference sequence).

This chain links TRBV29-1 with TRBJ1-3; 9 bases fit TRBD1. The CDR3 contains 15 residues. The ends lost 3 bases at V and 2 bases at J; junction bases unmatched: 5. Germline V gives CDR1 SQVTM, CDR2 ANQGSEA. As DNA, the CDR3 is TGCAGCGTTGATTGGGGACAGGGAACTGGAAACACCATATATTTT. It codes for CSVDWGQGTGNTIYF.

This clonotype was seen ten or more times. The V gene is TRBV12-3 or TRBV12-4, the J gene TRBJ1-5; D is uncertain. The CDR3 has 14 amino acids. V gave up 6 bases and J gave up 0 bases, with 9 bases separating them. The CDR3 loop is CASSHLYSNQPQHF. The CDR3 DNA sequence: TGTGCCAGCAGCCACCTTTATAGCAATCAGCCCCAGCATTTT.

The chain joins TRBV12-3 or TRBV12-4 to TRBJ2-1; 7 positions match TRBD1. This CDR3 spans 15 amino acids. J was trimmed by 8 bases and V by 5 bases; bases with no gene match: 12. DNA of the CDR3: TGTGCCAGCAGTAAGACAGGGACATTTCGTCATGAGCAGTTCTTC. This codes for CASSKTGTFRHEQFF.

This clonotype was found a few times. The CDR3 sequence: CASSQVWPGSSYEQYF. CDR3 DNA: TGCGCCAGCAGCCAAGTGTGGCCAGGGAGCTCCTACGAGCAGTACTTC. The gene calls are TRBV4-3 and TRBJ2-7; D may match TRBD1 or TRBD2 (5 bases each). This CDR3 spans 16 amino acids. Germline V CDR1 and CDR2: LGHNA, YSLEER. V gave up 1 base and J gave up 0 bases, with 13 bases separating them.

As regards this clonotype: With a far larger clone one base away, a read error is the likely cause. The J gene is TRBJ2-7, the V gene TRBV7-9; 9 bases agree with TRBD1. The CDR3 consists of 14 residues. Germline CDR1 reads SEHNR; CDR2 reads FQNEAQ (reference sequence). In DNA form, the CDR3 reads TGTGCCAGCAGCCCGCGGGACAGGGCCTACGAGCGGTACTTC. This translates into CASSPRDRAYERYF.

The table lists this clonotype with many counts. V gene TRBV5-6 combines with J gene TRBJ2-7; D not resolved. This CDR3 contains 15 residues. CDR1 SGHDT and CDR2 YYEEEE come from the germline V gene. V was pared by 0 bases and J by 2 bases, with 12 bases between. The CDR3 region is CASSLEAGITYEQYF. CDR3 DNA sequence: TGTGCCAGCAGCTTGGAGGCAGGAATTACCTACGAGCAGTACTTC.

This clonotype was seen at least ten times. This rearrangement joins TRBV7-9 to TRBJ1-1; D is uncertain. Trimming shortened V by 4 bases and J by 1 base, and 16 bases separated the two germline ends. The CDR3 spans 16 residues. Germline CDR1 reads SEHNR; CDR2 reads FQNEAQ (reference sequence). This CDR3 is CASSSAYTGENTEAFF. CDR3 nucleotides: TGTGCCAGCAGCTCCGCTTACACCGGCGAGAACACTGAAGCTTTCTTT.

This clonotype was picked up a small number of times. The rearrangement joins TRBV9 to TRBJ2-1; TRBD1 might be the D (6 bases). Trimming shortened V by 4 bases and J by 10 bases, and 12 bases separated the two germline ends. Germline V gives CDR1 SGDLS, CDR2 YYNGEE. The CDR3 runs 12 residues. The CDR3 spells CASSSGVEEQFF. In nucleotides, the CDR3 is TGTGCCAGCAGCTCAGGGGTAGAGGAGCAGTTCTTC.

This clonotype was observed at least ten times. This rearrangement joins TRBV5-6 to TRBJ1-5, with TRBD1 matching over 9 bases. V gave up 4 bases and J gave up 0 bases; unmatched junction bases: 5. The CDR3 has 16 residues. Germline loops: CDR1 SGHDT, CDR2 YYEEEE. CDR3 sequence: CASSLRTGASNQPQHF. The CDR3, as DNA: TGTGCCAGCAGCCTAAGGACAGGGGCTAGCAATCAGCCCCAGCATTTT.

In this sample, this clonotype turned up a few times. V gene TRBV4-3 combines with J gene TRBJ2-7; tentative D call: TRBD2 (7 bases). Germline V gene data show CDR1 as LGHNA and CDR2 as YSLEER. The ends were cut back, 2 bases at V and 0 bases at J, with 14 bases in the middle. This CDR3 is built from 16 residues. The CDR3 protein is CASSQWGLADSYEQYF. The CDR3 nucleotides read TGCGCCAGCAGCCAATGGGGGCTAGCGGACTCCTACGAGCAGTACTTC.

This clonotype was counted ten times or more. The CDR3 sequence: CASGLGGTAQHF. The CDR3 bases are TGTGCTAGTGGTTTGGGCGGGACGGCCCAGCATTTT. The chain employs TRBV12-5 and TRBJ1-5; tentative D call: TRBD1 (5 bases). The CDR3 totals 12 residues. The germline CDR1 and CDR2 sequences are LGHNT and FRNRAP. Trimming stripped 1 base from V and 11 bases from J, with 9 bases between.

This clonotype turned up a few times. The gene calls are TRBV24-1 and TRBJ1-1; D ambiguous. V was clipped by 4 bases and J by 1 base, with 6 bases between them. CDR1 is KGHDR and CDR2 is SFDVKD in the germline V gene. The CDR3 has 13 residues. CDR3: CATSEAGNTEAFF. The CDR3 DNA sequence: TGTGCCACCAGTGAAGCAGGGAACACTGAAGCTTTCTTT.